The 26 T cell receptor beta chains below all came from one sample that was sequenced in a study of tumor-infiltrating lymphocytes in primary liver carcinoma (dated by TCRdb to about 2017). Total RNA and DNA were co-extracted from approximately 20-30 mg of bulk tissue with the AllPrep DNA/RNA mini kit, without cell sorting. The data were produced on an Illumina HiSeq 2500. A constant-region primer and ProtoScript II reverse transcriptase were used to reverse-transcribe TCRbeta-specific cDNA from roughly 0.5 ug total RNA. TCRbeta libraries were built with three nested multiplex PCR rounds, a slightly modified ARM-PCR procedure. Each of the first two PCR rounds ran for around 11 cycles using multiplex TRBV1-TRBV30 forward primers together with a Cbeta reverse primer. TCRdb handled the public reads itself, with Q25 trimming in fastp and clone calling in MiXCR, and kept productive beta chains. Identical CDR3 proteins give one entry, which carries the most common genes and DNA. A total of about 100,000 distinct CDR3 sequences appear in this sample, approximately 70% of them only once. The ten most abundant clones make up 10% to 15% of the sample.

The sequencing sample was made of liver tumor tissue from sampling region 2. The meaning of the sample's cell subset or site label: tumor region T2, inferior pole. These receptors originate from an older woman with primary liver carcinoma and hepatitis B virus infection.

For this clonotype: Here the CDR3 omits its conserved ending phenylalanine or tryptophan, so a read error is the likely source. V and J are TRBV23-1 and TRBJ2-3; 10 bases line up with TRBD2. TRBV23-1 is sorted into the ORF group, with uncertain function. The CDR3 has 19 amino acids. The CDR3 reads CASSQFQREGPLRTVTQYS. In DNA, the CDR3 is TGCGCCAGCAGTCAATTCCAGCGGGAGGGCCCTCTACGCACAGTTACGCAGTATTCT.

Of note for this clonotype: Germline and junction disagree at one end, which may indicate a read error. The gene calls are TRBV6-1 and TRBJ2-2; D perhaps matches TRBD2 (5 bases). Germline V gene data show CDR1 as MNHNS and CDR2 as SASEGT. The CDR3 sequence is 16 residues long. This CDR3 reads CASSDEGQTNTGELFF. In DNA, the CDR3 is TGTGCCAGCAGTGACGAGGGCCAAACTAACACCGGCGAGCTGTTTTTT.

About this clonotype: This may arise from a read error, as a much more abundant clone is one base away. V gene TRBV5-6 combines with J gene TRBJ1-2; D is unclear. V gave up 4 bases and J gave up 6 bases, with 22 bases separating them. CDR1 and CDR2 from the germline V gene are SGHDT and YYEEEE. This CDR3 region has 16 residues. The chain's CDR3 is CASSHCAVGMPHGYTF. The CDR3 DNA sequence: TGTGCCAGCAGCCACTGTGCTGTAGGGATGCCCCATGGCTACACCTTC. Full variable domain (outside the CDR3, taken from reference TRBV5-6 and TRBJ1-2): DAGVTQSPTHLIKTRGQQVTLRCSPKSGHDTVSWYQQALGQGPQFIFQYYEEEERQRGNFPDRFSGHQFPNYSSELNVNALLLGDSALYLCASSHCAVGMPHGYTFGSGTRLTVV.

On this clonotype: This may be a read error: a much more frequent sequence differs by one nucleotide. This chain uses TRBV5-6 with TRBJ2-7; 8 bases are shared with TRBD2. Germline V gives CDR1 SGHDT, CDR2 YYEEEE. The CDR3 consists of 13 residues. The CDR3, as DNA: TGTGCCATCAGCGGGGGACTGGGCTACGAGCAGTACTTC. Translating it yields CAISGGLGYEQYF.

V gene TRBV6-1 combines with J gene TRBJ2-3; 9 positions agree with TRBD2. This CDR3 contains 17 residues. Germline CDR1 reads MNHNS; CDR2 reads SASEGT. J gave up 5 bases and V 2 bases, and 11 bases lay outside the gene matches. Here the CDR3 reads CASSELPSGNPGDTQYF. The CDR3 DNA is TGTGCCAGCAGTGAACTACCTAGCGGGAACCCGGGAGATACGCAGTATTTT.

In the case of this clonotype: A read error may be the cause here, since a much bigger clone is one base away. The genes are TRBV28 and TRBJ2-3, with D perhaps matching TRBD1 or TRBD2 (5 bases each). The CDR3 runs to 15 residues. Trimming pared 6 bases from V and 2 bases from J, leaving 15 bases between. The germline V gene encodes CDR1 MDHEN and CDR2 SYDVKM. In DNA form, the CDR3 reads TGTGCCAGCAGCCCCGGCTGGGGGATCACAGATACGCAGTATTTT. Amino acid sequence: CASSPGWGITDTQYF. The full variable domain, in which reference TRBV28 and TRBJ2-3 provide the parts outside the CDR3, is DVKVTQSSRYLVKRTGEKVFLECVQDMDHENMFWYRQDPGLGLRLIYFSYDVKMKEKGDIPEGYSVSREKKERFSLILESASTNQTSMYLCASSPGWGITDTQYFGPGTRLTVL.

Concerning this clonotype: A read error may produce the germline difference seen at one junction end. The chain uses TRBV5-6 and TRBJ2-2; 10 bases map to TRBD2. CDR1 and CDR2 from the germline V gene are SGHDT and YYEEEE. The CDR3 runs 16 residues. The chain's CDR3 is CASNPTSGWATGELFF. The CDR3, as DNA: TGTGCCAGCAACCCGACTAGCGGGTGGGCCACCGGGGAGCTGTTCTTT.

Details on this clonotype: One junction end disagrees with the germline gene, perhaps due to a read error. This rearrangement joins TRBV6-6 to TRBJ2-2, with D unresolved. Germline values: CDR1 MNHNY, CDR2 SVGAGI (reference sequence). The CDR3 loop spans 16 amino acids. The CDR3 region has the DNA TGTGCCACCAGTTACCCAGCAGGAGAGAGCACCCGGGAGCTGTTTTTT. It codes for CATSYPAGESTRELFF.

As regards this clonotype: Mismatch with germline at one junction end may stem from a read error. CDR3 sequence reads: CANSSPGTGLANHTF. The CDR3 bases are TGTGCCAACAGTTCCCCCGGGACAGGGTTGGCGAATCACACCTTC. The chain carries TRBV28 and TRBJ1-2, with TRBD1 identical over 9 bases. This CDR3 is 15 amino acids long. Germline V CDR1 and CDR2: MDHEN, SYDVKM.

With regard to this clonotype: It is likely a read error, because the conserved phenylalanine at the end of the CDR3 is missing. The chain is built from TRBV11-2 and TRBJ2-3; possible D gene TRBD1, 5 bases. The CDR3 totals 15 residues. The germline CDR1 and CDR2 sequences are SGHAT and FQNNGV. The ends were cut back, 3 bases at V and 0 bases at J, with 10 bases in the middle. The CDR3 DNA reads as TGTGCCAGCAGCTTCAACAGGTCCAGCACAGATACGCAGTATCTT. Protein product: CASSFNRSSTDTQYL.

The genes are TRBV7-9 and TRBJ1-1; D may be TRBD1 (5 bases). V lost 2 bases and J lost 0, with 10 bases in between. The CDR3 sequence is 15 residues long. CDR1 is SEHNR and CDR2 is FQNEAQ in the germline V gene (reference sequence). CDR3: CASSLMGGLNTEAFF. The CDR3 bases are TGTGCCAGCAGCTTAATGGGGGGATTGAACACTGAAGCTTTCTTT.

For this clonotype: Because it lacks the conserved phenylalanine or tryptophan at the end, this CDR3 is likely a read error. V and J are TRBV11-2 and TRBJ2-1; 8 bases are shared with TRBD2. Trimming at V came to 7 bases and at J to 10 bases, leaving 9 bases not matched to a gene. This CDR3 contains 13 residues. Germline V lookup: CDR1 SGHAT, CDR2 FQNNGV. DNA of the CDR3: TGTGCCAGCAACTGGATTAGCGGGGCAGAGCAGTTCTTG. Its protein product is CASNWISGAEQFL.

The chain combines TRBV11-2 with TRBJ2-5; the D is unclear. CDR1 and CDR2 from the germline V gene are SGHAT and FQNNGV. The CDR3 covers 13 residues. The V gene lost 6 bases and the J gene lost 9 bases, with 17 bases spanning the gap. CDR3 residues: CASSVGIGLAQYF. CDR3 in DNA: TGTGCCAGCAGTGTGGGGATAGGGTTGGCCCAGTACTTC.

This clonotype has a single count. This may be a read error: a much more frequent sequence differs by one nucleotide. The rearrangement uses TRBV5-1 and TRBJ2-1; D possibly matches TRBD1 or TRBD2 (5 bases each). Trimming took off 0 bases at V and 8 bases at J, with 18 bases between the two ends. CDR3 size: 16 residues. Germline V CDR1 and CDR2: SGHRS, YFSETQ. CDR3 DNA: TGCGCCAGCAGCTTGGTGCCCCCTCCGAGGGACGATGAGCAGTTCTTC. Translating gives CASSLVPPPRDDEQFF.

As to this clonotype: One junction end disagrees with the germline gene, perhaps due to a read error. The V gene is TRBV6-5, the J gene TRBJ2-2; D assignment may be TRBD1 or TRBD2 (5 bases each). CDR1 and CDR2 (germline): MNHEY, SVGAGI. The CDR3 consists of 13 residues. The CDR3 sequence: CASSIRGTGEMFF. CDR3 bases: TGTGCCAGCAGTATTAGGGGAACCGGGGAGATGTTTTTT.

To note about this clonotype: The CDR3 end shows no conserved phenylalanine or tryptophan, and so a read error is likely. As DNA, the CDR3 is TGTGCCAGCTCCGAGGGGGCTGGCAATCAGCCCCAGCATATT. Its translation is CASSEGAGNQPQHI. The chain employs TRBV6-1 and TRBJ1-5; TRBD1 aligns across 7 bases. The V gene's germline CDR1 is MNHNS and CDR2 SASEGT. The CDR3 covers 14 residues. J gave up 2 bases and V 8 bases, and 6 bases lay outside the gene matches.

This clonotype occurred many times. Possible read error: a much larger clone is one base away. This sequence joins TRBV11-2 and TRBJ2-5, with D possibly TRBD2 on 6 matching bases. The germline V gene has CDR1 SGHAT and CDR2 FQNNGV. This CDR3 is 14 amino acids long. Here the CDR3 reads CAGSSTGGIETQYF. The CDR3 DNA follows: TGTGCCGGCAGCTCCACCGGCGGGATAGAGACCCAGTACTTC.

About this clonotype itself: One end of the junction does not line up with germline, which may come from a read error. The CDR3 region is CASGSDNGYEQYF. For the CDR3, the DNA is TGCGCCAGCGGCTCTGACAATGGCTACGAGCAGTACTTC. This sequence joins TRBV11-2 and TRBJ2-7, with D possibly matching TRBD2 (5 bases). CDR1 and CDR2 (germline): SGHAT, FQNNGV. The CDR3 totals 13 residues.

In its sample, this clonotype was seen many times. The chain carries TRBV28 and TRBJ2-7; a possible D gene is TRBD2 (5 bases). Germline V gene data show CDR1 as MDHEN and CDR2 as SYDVKM. V lost 5 bases to trimming and J lost 5 bases, with 19 bases between them. The CDR3 runs 15 residues. CDR3 nucleotides: TGTGCCAGCAGTAAGCTGGGGAGTACGGAAAACGAGCAGTACTTC. Protein product: CASSKLGSTENEQYF.

The chain joins TRBV11-2 to TRBJ2-1, with TRBD2 matching 7 bases. The CDR3 extends over 17 amino acids. The germline V gene encodes CDR1 SGHAT and CDR2 FQNNGV. Trimming cost V 5 bases and J 8 bases; bases outside gene matches: 18. The CDR3 DNA follows: TGTGCCAGCAGCAGGAGACTAGCTGGAGGGTCGGTGGATGAGCAGTTCTTC. The encoded protein is CASSRRLAGGSVDEQFF.

This clonotype occurred many times. A much larger clonotype is one base distant, so this may be a read error. The chain links TRBV11-2 to TRBJ2-5; TRBD1 is a possible D gene (6 bases). Trimming took 7 bases from V and 5 from J, leaving 17 bases between them. There are 14 residues in the CDR3. CDR1 and CDR2 (germline): SGHAT, FQNNGV. CDR3: CASNFDRSGETQYF. The CDR3 nucleotides read TGTGCCAGCAACTTCGACAGGTCCGGCGAGACCCAGTACTTC.

Concerning this clonotype: This may come from a read error, since a much larger clone is one base off. The chain joins TRBV7-8 to TRBJ1-4; D may be TRBD1 (5 bases). Germline V gives CDR1 SGHVS, CDR2 FQNEAQ. This CDR3 is built from 17 residues. Here the CDR3 reads CAISLGLATTATEKLFF. The CDR3 DNA follows: TGTGCCATCAGCTTAGGACTAGCGACGACAGCCACAGAAAAACTGTTTTTT.

This clonotype has just one count. The junction and the germline gene differ at one end; a read error may be behind it. V is TRBV7-8 and J is TRBJ1-5; possibly TRBD1 for D (6 bases). This CDR3 has 16 residues. Germline CDR1 reads SGHVS; CDR2 reads FQNEAQ. This chain's CDR3 is CASSTSGRQAVQPQHF. In DNA, the CDR3 is TGTGCTAGCAGCACATCTGGTCGACAGGCAGTACAGCCCCAGCATTTT. The whole variable domain, filled in from reference TRBV7-8 and TRBJ1-5, reads GAGVSQSPRYKVAKRGQDVALRCDPISGHVSLFWYQQALGQGPEFLTYFQNEAQLDKSGLPSDRFFAERPEGSVSTLKIQRTQQEDSAVYLCASSTSGRQAVQPQHFGDGTRLSIL.

This clonotype was found many times. This chain links TRBV5-1 with TRBJ2-7, with D perhaps matching TRBD1 or TRBD2 (5 bases each). The CDR3 consists of 13 residues. CDR1 is SGHRS, CDR2 YFSETQ, per germline. Trimming took off 7 bases at V and 0 bases at J, with 11 bases between the two ends. This chain's CDR3 is CASARGFSYEQYF. In DNA form, the CDR3 reads TGCGCCAGCGCGAGGGGATTCTCCTACGAGCAGTACTTC.

Many counts were recorded for this clonotype. The V gene is TRBV12-3 or TRBV12-4, the J gene TRBJ2-5; D gene uncertain. V dropped 1 base and J dropped 6 bases, with 6 bases sitting between them. The CDR3 is 12 residues long. CDR3 sequence reads: CASSLGHKTQYF. The DNA for the CDR3 is TGTGCCAGCAGTTTAGGACACAAGACCCAGTACTTC.

This clonotype occurred many times. CDR3 sequence: CASSFPGDSEAFF. CDR3 coding DNA: TGTGCCAGCAGTTTCCCAGGGGACAGTGAAGCTTTCTTT. The rearrangement links TRBV28 to TRBJ1-1; TRBD1 matches 7 bases. Germline trimming cut 3 bases from V and 7 bases from J; bases unmatched to any gene: 5. CDR3 size: 13 residues. The germline CDR1 and CDR2 sequences are MDHEN and SYDVKM.